Below, one T cell receptor (beta chain) is given with its context. What it binds is not known. These data are taken from a study of CD4 T cells in relation to SARS-CoV-2 and coronaviruses. About the research overall: ViraFEST: roughly 10-day antigen culture of PBMCs, then TCR beta CDR3 sequencing.

Trimming shortened V by 1 base and J by 4 bases, and 22 bases separated the two germline ends. The CDR3 spans 18 residues. The V gene's germline CDR1 is LNHDA and CDR2 SQIVND (reference sequence). Data came from immunoSEQ multiplex PCR; TCRdb stores just in-frame clones and leaves some out. Of 15,000 to 20,000 clones in the sample, roughly 80% were seen once. Before the COVID-19 pandemic, during about 2010-2018, CD4+ T cells were taken from unexposed donors. Isolation of CD4+ T cells took place after nine to ten days in culture. The clonotype was recovered from a human donor in good health. The rearrangement uses TRBV19 and TRBJ1-2; D possibly corresponds to TRBD1 (5 bases). The sequencing input was CD4+ T cells from PBMCs, cultured in vitro. For the CDR3, the DNA is TGTGCCAGTAGTATAGTATCGGTTTTGGGTCAGGGTGCCTATGGCTACACCTTC. It is translated as CASSIVSVLGQGAYGYTF. Using reference TRBV19 and TRBJ1-2 for the parts outside the CDR3, the full variable domain is DGGITQSPKYLFRKEGQNVTLSCEQNLNHDAMYWYRQDPGQGLRLIYYSQIVNDFQKGDIAEGYSVSREKKESFPLTVTSAQKNPTAFYLCASSIVSVLGQGAYGYTFGSGTRLTVV.